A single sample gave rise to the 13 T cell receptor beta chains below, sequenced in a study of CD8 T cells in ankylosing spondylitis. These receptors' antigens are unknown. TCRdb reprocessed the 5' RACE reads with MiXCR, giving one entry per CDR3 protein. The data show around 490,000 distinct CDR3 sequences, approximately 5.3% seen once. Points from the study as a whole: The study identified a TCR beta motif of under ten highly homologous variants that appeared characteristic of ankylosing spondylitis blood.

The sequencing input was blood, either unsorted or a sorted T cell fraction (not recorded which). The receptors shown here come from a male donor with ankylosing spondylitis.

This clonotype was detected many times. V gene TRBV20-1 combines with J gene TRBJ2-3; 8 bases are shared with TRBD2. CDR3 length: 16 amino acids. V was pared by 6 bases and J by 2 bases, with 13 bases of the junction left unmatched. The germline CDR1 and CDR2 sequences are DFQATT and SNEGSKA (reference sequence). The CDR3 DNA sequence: TGCAGTGCAAAAGGGGGGCGCGGGAGGCCCACAGATACGCAGTATTTT. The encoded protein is CSAKGGRGRPTDTQYF.

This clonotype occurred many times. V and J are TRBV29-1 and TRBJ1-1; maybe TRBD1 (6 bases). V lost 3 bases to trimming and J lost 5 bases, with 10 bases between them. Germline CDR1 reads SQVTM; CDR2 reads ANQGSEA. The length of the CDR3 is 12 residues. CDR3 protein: CSVDQGSTEAFF. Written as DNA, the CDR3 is TGCAGCGTTGACCAGGGGTCGACTGAAGCTTTCTTT.

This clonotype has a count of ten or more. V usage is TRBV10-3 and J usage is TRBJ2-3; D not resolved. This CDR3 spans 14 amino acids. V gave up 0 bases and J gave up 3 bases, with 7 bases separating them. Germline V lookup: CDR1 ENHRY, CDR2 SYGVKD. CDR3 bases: TGTGCCATCAGTGAGTCACTCGGTACAGATACGCAGTATTTT. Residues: CAISESLGTDTQYF.

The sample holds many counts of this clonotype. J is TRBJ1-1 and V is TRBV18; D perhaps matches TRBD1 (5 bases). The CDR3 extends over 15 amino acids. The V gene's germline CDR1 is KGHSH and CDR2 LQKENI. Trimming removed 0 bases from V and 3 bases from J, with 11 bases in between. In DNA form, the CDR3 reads TGTGCCAGCTCACCACCGTGGGGGAAGGACACTGAAGCTTTCTTT. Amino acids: CASSPPWGKDTEAFF.

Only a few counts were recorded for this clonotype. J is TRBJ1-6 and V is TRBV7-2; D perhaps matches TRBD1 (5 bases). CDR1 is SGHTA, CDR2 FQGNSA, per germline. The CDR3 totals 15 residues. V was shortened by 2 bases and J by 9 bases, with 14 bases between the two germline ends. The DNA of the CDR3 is TGTGCCAGCAGCTTATTGTCCCGGGGCCTTTCACCCCTCCACTTT. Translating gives CASSLLSRGLSPLHF.

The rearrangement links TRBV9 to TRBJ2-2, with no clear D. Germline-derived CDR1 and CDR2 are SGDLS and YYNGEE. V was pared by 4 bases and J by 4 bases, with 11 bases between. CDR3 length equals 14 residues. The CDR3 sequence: CASSQPGSTGELFF. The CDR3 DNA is TGTGCCAGCAGCCAGCCGGGCAGCACCGGGGAGCTGTTTTTT. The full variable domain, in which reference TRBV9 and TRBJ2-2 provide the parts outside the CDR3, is DSGVTQTPKHLITATGQRVTLRCSPRSGDLSVYWYQQSLDQGLQFLIQYYNGEERAKGNILERFSAQQFPDLHSELNLSSLELGDSALYFCASSQPGSTGELFFGEGSRLTVL.

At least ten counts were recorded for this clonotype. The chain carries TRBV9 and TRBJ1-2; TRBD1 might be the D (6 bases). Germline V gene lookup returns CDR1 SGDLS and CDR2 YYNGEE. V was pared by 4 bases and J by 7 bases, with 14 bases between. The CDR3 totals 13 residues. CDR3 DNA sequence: TGTGCCAGCAGCCCAGGACAGTACTCTGGCTACACCTTC. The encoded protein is CASSPGQYSGYTF. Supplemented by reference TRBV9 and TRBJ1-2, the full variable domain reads DSGVTQTPKHLITATGQRVTLRCSPRSGDLSVYWYQQSLDQGLQFLIQYYNGEERAKGNILERFSAQQFPDLHSELNLSSLELGDSALYFCASSPGQYSGYTFGSGTRLTVV.

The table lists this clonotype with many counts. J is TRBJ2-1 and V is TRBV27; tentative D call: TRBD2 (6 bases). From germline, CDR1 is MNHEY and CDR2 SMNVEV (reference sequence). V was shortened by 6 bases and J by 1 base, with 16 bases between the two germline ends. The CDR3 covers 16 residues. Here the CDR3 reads CASSLGPGASYNEQFF. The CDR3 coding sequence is TGTGCCAGCAGCCTGGGACCGGGAGCATCCTACAATGAGCAGTTCTTC.

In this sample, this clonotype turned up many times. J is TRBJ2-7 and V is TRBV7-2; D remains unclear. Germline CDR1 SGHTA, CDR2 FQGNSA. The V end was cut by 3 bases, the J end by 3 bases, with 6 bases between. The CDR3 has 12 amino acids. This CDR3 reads CASSFQRYEQYF. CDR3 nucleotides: TGTGCCAGCAGCTTCCAGCGCTACGAGCAGTACTTC.

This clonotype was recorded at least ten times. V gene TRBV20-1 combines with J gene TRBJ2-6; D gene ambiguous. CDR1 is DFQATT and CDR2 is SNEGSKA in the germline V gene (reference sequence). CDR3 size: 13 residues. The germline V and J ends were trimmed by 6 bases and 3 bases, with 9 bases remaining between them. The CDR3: CSAVHSGANVLTF. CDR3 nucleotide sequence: TGCAGTGCCGTTCACAGTGGGGCCAACGTCCTGACTTTC.

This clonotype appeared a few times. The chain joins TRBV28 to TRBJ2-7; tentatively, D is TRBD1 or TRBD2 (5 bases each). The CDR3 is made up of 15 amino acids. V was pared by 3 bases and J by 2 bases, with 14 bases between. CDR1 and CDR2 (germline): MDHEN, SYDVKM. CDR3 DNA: TGTGCCAGCAGTTTTCTTGGGACGGGCGCCTACGAGCAGTACTTC. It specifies CASSFLGTGAYEQYF.

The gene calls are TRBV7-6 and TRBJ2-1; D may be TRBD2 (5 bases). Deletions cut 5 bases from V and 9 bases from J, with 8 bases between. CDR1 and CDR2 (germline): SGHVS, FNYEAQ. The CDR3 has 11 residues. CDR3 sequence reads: CASSRGTEQFF. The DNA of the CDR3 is TGTGCCAGCAGCCGGGGTACTGAGCAGTTCTTC.

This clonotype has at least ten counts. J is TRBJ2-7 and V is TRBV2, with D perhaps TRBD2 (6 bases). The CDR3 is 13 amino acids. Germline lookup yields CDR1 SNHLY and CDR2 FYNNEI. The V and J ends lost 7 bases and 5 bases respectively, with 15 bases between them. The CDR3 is CASTGEIPHEQYF. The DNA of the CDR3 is TGTGCCAGCACGGGAGAAATACCCCACGAGCAGTACTTC.